The sequence of this T cell receptor (beta chain) was determined in a study of T-cell memory formation after mild COVID-19. Study as a whole: For the most part, TCR clusters were specific to one donor. Study results and caveats: Among clones peaking at day 37 in the second wave, SARS-CoV-2 specificity remained unconfirmed.

A remark on this clonotype: The antigen remains undetermined.

The CDR3 is 13 residues long. CDR1 is MGHRA, CDR2 YSYEKL, per germline. V dropped 0 bases and J dropped 5 bases, with 8 bases sitting between them. The authors produced TCR alpha and TCR beta cDNA libraries with sample barcodes and UMIs by 5'RACE using constant-segment primers. In TCRdb, the 5' RACE reads were re-called with MiXCR into one record per CDR3 protein. Of about 340,000 distinct CDR3 sequences listed, about an eighth are singletons. The chain links TRBV4-1 to TRBJ2-7; unclear D gene. This TCR was recovered from a man aged 18 to 29 who had mild COVID-19 (a few samples of this study predate the infection). Cell type and time point are not known. The sample comprised PBMCs or a T cell subset sorted from them (not recorded which). CDR3 bases: TGCGCCAGCAGCCAAGAAGGTCGCGACGAGCAGTACTTC. It codes for CASSQEGRDEQYF.